This TCR beta chain emerged from a study of T cell responses to AZD1222 COVID-19 vaccine (dated by TCRdb to about 2021). About the investigation overall: AZD1222 recipients whose second dose came at about 4 weeks and those whose second dose came at about 12 weeks were combined into one group, since spike-specific TCR depth and breadth did not differ between the two schedules. TCR sequencing was performed for roughly 250 trial participants, of whom around 200 were given two doses of AZD1222 and around 25 were given two doses of MenACWY control vaccine. Trial participants were enrolled by age into subgroups of 18-55, 56-69 and 70-plus years, and around 140, 26 and 57 TCR-sequenced participants, respectively, were included in these subgroups.

The CDR3 regions of human TCRbeta chains were subjected to immunosequencing. The study's processing was this. Repertoire TCRs were matched against a reference library of SARS-CoV-2-specific TCRs generated with the MIRA antigen-specificity platform. Breadth was defined as the fraction of unique TCRs that were SARS-CoV-2-associated. Depth was defined as the fraction of total T cells that were SARS-CoV-2-associated. Using the MIRA data, every spike-specific TCR was mapped to the spike region that the TCR reacted to and assigned to either a CD4 or a CD8 class. Log10-transformed breadth and depth values were compared by one-way ANOVA with Sidak's multiple comparisons tests. What TCRdb holds here is the immuneACCESS table cut down to in-frame rearrangements. Part of the clones is not present; checked against another copy, under half of the missing clones reflect an unresolved V gene, and the others are unexplained. V and J calls and clone size come straight from that table; D and trimming were deduced from the DNA. In all, the sample holds around 100,000 clones, and about 88% of those were seen once. 1.8% of the sample is held by the ten biggest clonotypes.

Findings and caveats that apply to the study as a whole: CD4 TCRs associated with the vaccine covered the entire spike protein, and the dominant responses were in regions 160-218 and 743-854. Because no day 14 peak-response samples were available, repertoires were characterized only after the peak T cell response. Reportedly, almost half of the unique spike-specific TCRs recognized epitopes lying outside the regions that are mutated in the B.1.351 and B.1.1.7 variants. A significant rise in spike-specific TCR breadth and depth was observed after two AZD1222 doses relative to day 0 and relative to MenACWY recipients. In the small 56-69-year group, the increase in depth fell short of significance, most likely because of low power. Participants were mostly white British and included more females than males, and it was suggested by the authors that clonal diversity may have been underestimated. Conclusions about previously exposed vaccinees were limited because only six AZD1222 recipients were SARS-CoV-2 seropositive at baseline.

The label giving this sample's time point can be read as: baseline before first vaccination. The vaccinee samples were drawn from two UK trials, COV001 and COV002, one of which was a single-blind randomized controlled phase 2/3 trial testing AZD1222 (ChAdOx1 nCoV-19) in healthy adults. For TCRbeta chain sequencing, PBMC samples were collected from trial participants at day 0 and at day 28 after the second dose. As to this clone: Its antigen is not yet known. There are no base qualities to consult, and no much larger clone falls within one base. This sample includes further DNA sequences coding for the same CDR3.

From the germline V gene, CDR1 is MNHEY and CDR2 is SVGAGI. Its CDR3 holds 15 amino acids, cysteine through phenylalanine. Only the CDR3 region is kept as DNA, spanning 45 bases read in frame from base 1. Trimming at the junction amounts to 2 bases on V and 0 bases on J, and the germline ends lie 10 bases apart. In this chain, TRBV6-5 is recombined with TRBJ1-1; there is no confident call for the D gene. This material consisted of peripheral blood, taken on day 0 of AZD1222 vaccination. The receptor was derived from an adult in good health. The DNA is as follows: TGTGCCAGCAGTTACCCCGGACGGATGAACACTGAAGCTTTCTTT. It translates to CASSYPGRMNTEAFF.